Detailed here is one T cell receptor beta chain. The protocol was immunoSEQ multiplex PCR, while the TCRdb copy is restricted to in-frame clones and leaves out a portion. The table has about 230,000 clones, around four fifths seen once. The ends lost 3 bases at V and 0 bases at J; junction bases unmatched: 5. CDR1 and CDR2 from the germline V gene are SGHNT and YYREEE (reference sequence). This CDR3 region has 16 residues. This entry is derived from a study of blood T cell repertoires in COVID-19. About the study: Samples taken during acute and convalescent COVID-19 were collected in the United States, Italy and Spain.

What was sequenced was peripheral blood. This TCR derives from a woman between 65 and 79 years old with active or convalescent COVID-19. This rearrangement joins TRBV5-4 to TRBJ2-1; 8 bases line up with TRBD1. CDR3 residues: CASSSGGLSSYNEQFF. CDR3 nucleotides: TGTGCCAGCAGCTCAGGGGGCTTGAGCTCCTACAATGAGCAGTTCTTC. Full variable domain (remainder filled in from reference TRBV5-4 and TRBJ2-1): ETGVTQSPTHLIKTRGQQVTLRCSSQSGHNTVSWYQQALGQGPQFIFQYYREEENGRGNFPPRFSGLQFPNYSSELNVNALELDDSALYLCASSSGGLSSYNEQFFGPGTRLTVL.